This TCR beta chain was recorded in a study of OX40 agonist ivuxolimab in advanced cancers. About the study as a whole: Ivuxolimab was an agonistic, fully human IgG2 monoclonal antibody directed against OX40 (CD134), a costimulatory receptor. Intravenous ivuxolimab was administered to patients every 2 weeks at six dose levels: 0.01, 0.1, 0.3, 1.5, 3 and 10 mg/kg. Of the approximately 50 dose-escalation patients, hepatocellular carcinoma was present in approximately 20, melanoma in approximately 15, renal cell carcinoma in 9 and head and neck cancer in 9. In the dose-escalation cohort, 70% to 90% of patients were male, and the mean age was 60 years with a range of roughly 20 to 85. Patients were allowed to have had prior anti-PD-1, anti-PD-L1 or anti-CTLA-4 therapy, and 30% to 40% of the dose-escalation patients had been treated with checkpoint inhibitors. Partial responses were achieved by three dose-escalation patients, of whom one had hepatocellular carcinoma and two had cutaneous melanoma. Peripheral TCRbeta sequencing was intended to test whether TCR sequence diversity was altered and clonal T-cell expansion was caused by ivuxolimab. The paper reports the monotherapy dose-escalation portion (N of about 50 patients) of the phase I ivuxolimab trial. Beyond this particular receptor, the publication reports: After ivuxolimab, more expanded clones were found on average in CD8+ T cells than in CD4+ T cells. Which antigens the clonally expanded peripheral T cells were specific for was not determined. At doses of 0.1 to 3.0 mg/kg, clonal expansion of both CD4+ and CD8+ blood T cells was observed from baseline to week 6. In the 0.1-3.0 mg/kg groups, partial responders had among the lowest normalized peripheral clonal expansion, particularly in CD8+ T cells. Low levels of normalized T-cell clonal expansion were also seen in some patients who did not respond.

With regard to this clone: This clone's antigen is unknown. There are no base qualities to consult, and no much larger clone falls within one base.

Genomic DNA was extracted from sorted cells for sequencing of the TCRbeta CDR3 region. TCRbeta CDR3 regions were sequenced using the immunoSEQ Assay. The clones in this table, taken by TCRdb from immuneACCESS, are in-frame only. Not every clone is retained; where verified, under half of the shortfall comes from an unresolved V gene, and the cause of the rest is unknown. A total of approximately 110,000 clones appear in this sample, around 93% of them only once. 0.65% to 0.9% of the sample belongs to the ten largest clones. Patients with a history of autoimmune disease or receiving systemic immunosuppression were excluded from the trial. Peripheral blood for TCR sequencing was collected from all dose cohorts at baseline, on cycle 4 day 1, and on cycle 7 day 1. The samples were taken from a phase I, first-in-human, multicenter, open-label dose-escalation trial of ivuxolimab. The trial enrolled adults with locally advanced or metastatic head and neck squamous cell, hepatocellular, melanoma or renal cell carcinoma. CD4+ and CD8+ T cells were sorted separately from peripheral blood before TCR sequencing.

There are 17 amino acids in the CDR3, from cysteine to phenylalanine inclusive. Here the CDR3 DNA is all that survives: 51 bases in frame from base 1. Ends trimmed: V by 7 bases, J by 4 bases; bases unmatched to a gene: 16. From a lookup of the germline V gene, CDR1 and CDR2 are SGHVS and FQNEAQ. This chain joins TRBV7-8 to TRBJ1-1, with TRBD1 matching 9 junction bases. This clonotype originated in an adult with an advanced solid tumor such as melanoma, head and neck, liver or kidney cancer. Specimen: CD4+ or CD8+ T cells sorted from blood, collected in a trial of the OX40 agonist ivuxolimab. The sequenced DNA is TGTGCCAGCACCCTCTTAGGTATTGGACAGGGGATCACTGAAGCTTTCTTT. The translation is CASTLLGIGQGITEAFF. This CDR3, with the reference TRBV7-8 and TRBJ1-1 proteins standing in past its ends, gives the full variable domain GAGVSQSPRYKVAKRGQDVALRCDPISGHVSLFWYQQALGQGPEFLTYFQNEAQLDKSGLPSDRFFAERPEGSVSTLKIQRTQQEDSAVYLCASTLLGIGQGITEAFFGQGTRLTVV.